One and the same sample provided the 9 T cell receptor beta chains below, sequenced in a study of T cells in Graves' hyperthyroidism and ophthalmopathy. Researchers amplified the TCR beta CDR3 regions from RNA transcripts. A first-round RT-PCR of the TCR CDR3 used the HTBI primer set. Each CDR3 protein gets one entry after TCRdb re-called the multiplex PCR reads with MiXCR. The data contain 450,000 to 650,000 distinct CDR3 sequences, 17% of them seen just once; the ten biggest clones take up 15% to 20%. What was sequenced was blood. The receptors derive from a woman between 18 and 29 years old with Graves' ophthalmopathy.

This clonotype was detected many times. CDR3: CASSLAGGVRNEQFF. For the CDR3, the DNA is TGTGCCAGCAGCTTAGCGGGGGGAGTAAGGAATGAGCAGTTCTTC. The chain recombines TRBV7-2 with TRBJ2-1, with D possibly matching TRBD2 (6 bases). Germline CDR1 is SGHTA and CDR2 is FQGNSA. The ends were cut back, 0 bases at V and 7 bases at J, with 13 bases in the middle. The CDR3 runs 15 residues.

At least ten counts were recorded for this clonotype. The chain uses TRBV3-1 and TRBJ1-5, with D possibly TRBD1 on 5 matching bases. With 0 bases removed from V and 4 bases from J, the gap between germline ends came to 13 bases. The CDR3 length is 16 residues. Germline V gene lookup returns CDR1 LGHDT and CDR2 YNNKEL (reference sequence). The CDR3 coding sequence is TGTGCCAGCAGCCAAGAGCTGGGGGGAATTAATCAGCCCCAGCATTTT. Translating gives CASSQELGGINQPQHF.

This clonotype has a handful of counts. This rearrangement joins TRBV4-1 to TRBJ2-7, with TRBD1 matching over 10 bases. Per germline, CDR1 MGHRA and CDR2 YSYEKL. V lost 2 bases, J lost 5 bases, and 9 bases stayed unmatched. The CDR3 spans 16 residues. The CDR3 coding sequence is TGCGCCAGCAGCCAATTTTTGGACAGGGGGTCGAACGAGCAGTACTTC. This sequence encodes CASSQFLDRGSNEQYF.

In this sample, this clonotype turned up many times. The chain uses TRBV4-1 and TRBJ1-1, with D possibly being TRBD1 (5 bases). Germline CDR1 MGHRA, CDR2 YSYEKL. V gave up 0 bases and J gave up 0 bases, with 8 bases separating them. CDR3 length: 15 residues. The CDR3 sequence is CASSQDQGVNTEAFF. The DNA for the CDR3 is TGCGCCAGCAGCCAAGACCAGGGCGTGAACACTGAAGCTTTCTTT.

Ten or more counts support this clonotype. This sequence joins TRBV20-1 and TRBJ2-3, with D possibly being TRBD2 (6 bases). Germline V gene data show CDR1 as DFQATT and CDR2 as SNEGSKA (reference sequence). V gave up 4 bases and J gave up 2 bases, with 10 bases separating them. The CDR3 is made up of 13 amino acids. This CDR3 is CSATSEPTDTQYF. CDR3 DNA: TGCAGTGCTACTAGCGAACCCACAGATACGCAGTATTTT.

This clonotype was seen many times. The chain is built from TRBV20-1 and TRBJ2-5; the D is unclear. This CDR3 contains 12 residues. V lost 5 bases and J 5 bases, leaving 12 bases between the germline ends. Germline lookup yields CDR1 DFQATT and CDR2 SNEGSKA (reference sequence). The CDR3 DNA reads TGCAGTGCTTGGACGGCCCGGGAGACCCAGTACTTC. Encoded protein: CSAWTARETQYF.

This clonotype showed up many times. The chain joins TRBV18 to TRBJ1-1; the match to TRBD1 covers 10 bases. The CDR3 extends over 15 amino acids. V lost 5 bases and J lost 2; bases outside the gene matches: 5. Germline lookup yields CDR1 KGHSH and CDR2 LQKENI. CDR3 protein: CASSARQGANTEAFF. As DNA, the CDR3 is TGTGCCAGCTCAGCCCGACAGGGGGCAAACACTGAAGCTTTCTTT.

This clonotype was found many times. The chain combines TRBV7-2 with TRBJ2-1, with D unresolved. Trimming stripped 1 base from V and 5 bases from J, with 9 bases between. This CDR3 has 14 amino acids. CDR1 is SGHTA, CDR2 FQGNSA, per germline. The CDR3 here is CASSLDEVNNEQFF. The CDR3 coding sequence is TGTGCCAGCAGCTTAGACGAGGTTAACAATGAGCAGTTCTTC. Drawing the rest from reference TRBV7-2 and TRBJ2-1, the complete variable domain is GAGVSQSPSNKVTEKGKDVELRCDPISGHTALYWYRQSLGQGLEFLIYFQGNSAPDKSGLPSDRFSAERTGGSVSTLTIQRTQQEDSAVYLCASSLDEVNNEQFFGPGTRLTVL.

There are a few counts of this clonotype. V is TRBV6-2 or TRBV6-3 and J is TRBJ2-2; maybe TRBD2 (6 bases). Germline values: CDR1 MNHEY, CDR2 SVGEGT. The V and J ends lost 6 bases and 6 bases respectively, with 14 bases between them. The CDR3 has 14 amino acids. DNA of the CDR3: TGTGCCAGCAGCTCGGGGGATTCATCCGGGGAGCTGTTTTTT. Protein product: CASSSGDSSGELFF.